The 10 T cell receptor beta chains in this list originate from one sample, sequenced in a study of T-cell memory formation after mild COVID-19. TCRdb recomputed calls from the 5' RACE reads with MiXCR, one row per CDR3 protein. Here the sample spans roughly 86,000 distinct CDR3 sequences, 10% to 15% being singletons. The source material was PBMCs or a T cell subset sorted from them (not recorded which). These receptors originate from an adult woman who had mild COVID-19 (a few samples of this study predate the infection). Cell type and time point are not known.

In its sample, this clonotype was seen many times. The rearrangement joins TRBV18 to TRBJ2-7; TRBD1 matches 8 bases. With 3 bases clipped from V and 3 bases from J, the junction kept 7 bases outside the gene matches. Germline values: CDR1 KGHSH, CDR2 LQKENI. This CDR3 is built from 15 residues. As DNA, the CDR3 is TGTGCCAGCTCACCCCCGGACAGGGTGGACTACGAGCAGTACTTC. Translating gives CASSPPDRVDYEQYF.

CDR3 coding DNA: TGCAGCGCCGCAACCCCGACTAGCGGGAGGGAAGAGACCCAGTACTTC. It yields the protein CSAATPTSGREETQYF. The chain carries TRBV29-1 and TRBJ2-5; TRBD2 aligns across 14 bases. V gave up 7 bases and J gave up 3 bases; unmatched junction bases: 10. The CDR3 extends over 16 amino acids. The germline V gene encodes CDR1 SQVTM and CDR2 ANQGSEA.

This clonotype was counted only a few times. The chain combines TRBV11-2 with TRBJ2-3, with TRBD1 matching 8 bases. Germline CDR1 and CDR2: SGHAT and FQNNGV. After removal of 0 bases from V and 3 bases from J, the junction contained 8 bases not matched to a gene. The CDR3 covers 17 residues. In nucleotides, the CDR3 is TGTGCCAGCAGCTTAGATGGGTGGGGGGACAGGACAGATACGCAGTATTTT. Its translation: CASSLDGWGDRTDTQYF.

This clonotype has at least ten counts. This chain joins TRBV7-9 and TRBJ1-5; D is unclear. The germline V gene encodes CDR1 SEHNR and CDR2 FQNEAQ (reference sequence). V lost 3 bases and J 3 bases, leaving 9 bases between the germline ends. CDR3 length equals 14 residues. CDR3 sequence reads: CASSLAGFNQPQHF. The CDR3 DNA reads TGTGCCAGCAGCTTGGCGGGCTTCAATCAGCCCCAGCATTTT.

This clonotype came up many times. The J gene is TRBJ2-3, the V gene TRBV5-1; maybe TRBD2 (6 bases). Germline assignment: CDR1 SGHRS and CDR2 YFSETQ. V gave up 4 bases and J gave up 2 bases, with 26 bases separating them. The length of the CDR3 is 19 residues. The CDR3 spells CASSPVRGSGLASTDTQYF. The CDR3, as DNA: TGCGCCAGCAGCCCCGTACGAGGGTCCGGTCTAGCGTCCACAGATACGCAGTATTTT.

This clonotype has a handful of counts. The V gene is TRBV11-2, the J gene TRBJ2-7; D gene unclear. CDR1 and CDR2 (germline): SGHAT, FQNNGV. The CDR3 has 14 amino acids. V gave up 3 bases and J gave up 2 bases, with 11 bases separating them. The CDR3 DNA is TGTGCCAGCAGCTTTGGCGGAAGTACCTACGAGCAGTACTTC. Encoded protein: CASSFGGSTYEQYF.

The sample holds a few counts of this clonotype. The chain combines TRBV5-6 with TRBJ2-3; no clear D. Germline loops: CDR1 SGHDT, CDR2 YYEEEE. Between the trimmed V and J ends, which lost 0 bases and 2 bases, there was a span of 7 bases. This CDR3 comprises 14 residues. The CDR3 region is CASSLVPNTDTQYF. The CDR3 DNA is TGTGCCAGCAGCTTGGTACCAAACACAGATACGCAGTATTTT.

The chain uses TRBV4-1 and TRBJ2-1; D perhaps matches TRBD2 (5 bases). CDR3 length: 17 amino acids. Between the trimmed V and J ends, which lost 0 bases and 2 bases, there was a span of 14 bases. Per the germline V gene, CDR1 is MGHRA and CDR2 is YSYEKL. The CDR3 spells CASSQDPPGIPYNEQFF. DNA for the CDR3: TGCGCCAGCAGCCAAGATCCCCCGGGGATACCCTACAATGAGCAGTTCTTC.

This sequence joins TRBV3-1 and TRBJ1-4; 7 bases agree with TRBD1. The CDR3 is 14 amino acids. The V gene end was trimmed by 3 bases and the J gene end by 7 bases; junction bases not matched to a gene: 5. Germline V lookup: CDR1 LGHDT, CDR2 YNNKEL (reference sequence). The CDR3 reads CASSHRDSPEKLFF. CDR3 in DNA: TGTGCCAGCAGCCATCGGGACAGCCCTGAAAAACTGTTTTTT.

This sequence joins TRBV6-1 and TRBJ2-7; possible D gene TRBD2, 5 bases. CDR3 length: 14 residues. Trimming took off 4 bases at V and 5 bases at J, with 15 bases between the two ends. Germline V gene lookup returns CDR1 MNHNS and CDR2 SASEGT. The CDR3 protein is CASSGTFLGDEQYF. In DNA form, the CDR3 reads TGTGCCAGCAGTGGGACTTTCCTCGGGGACGAGCAGTACTTC.